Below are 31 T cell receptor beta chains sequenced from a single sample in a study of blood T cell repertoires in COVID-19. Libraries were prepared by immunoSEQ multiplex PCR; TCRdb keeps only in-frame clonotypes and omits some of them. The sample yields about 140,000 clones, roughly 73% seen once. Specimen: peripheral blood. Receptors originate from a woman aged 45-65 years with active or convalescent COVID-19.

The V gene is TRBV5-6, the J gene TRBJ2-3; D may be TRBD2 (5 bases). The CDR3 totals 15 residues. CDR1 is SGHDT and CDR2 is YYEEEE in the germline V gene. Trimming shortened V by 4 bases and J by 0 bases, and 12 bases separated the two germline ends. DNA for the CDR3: TGTGCCAGCAGCGCCGTAGCGTCTAGCACAGATACGCAGTATTTT. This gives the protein CASSAVASSTDTQYF.

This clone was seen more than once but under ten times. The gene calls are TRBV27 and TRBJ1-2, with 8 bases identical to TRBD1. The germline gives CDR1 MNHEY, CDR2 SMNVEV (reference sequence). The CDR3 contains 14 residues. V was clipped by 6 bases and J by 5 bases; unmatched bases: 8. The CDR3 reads CASSVGQGKYGYTF. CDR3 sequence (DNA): TGTGCCAGCAGCGTCGGACAGGGCAAGTATGGCTACACCTTC.

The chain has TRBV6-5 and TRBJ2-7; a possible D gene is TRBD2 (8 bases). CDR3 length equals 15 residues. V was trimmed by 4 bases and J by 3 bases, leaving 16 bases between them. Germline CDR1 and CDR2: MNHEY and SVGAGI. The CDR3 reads CASSLTGGDSYEQYF. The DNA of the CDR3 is TGTGCCAGCAGTTTAACGGGGGGGGACAGCTACGAGCAGTACTTC.

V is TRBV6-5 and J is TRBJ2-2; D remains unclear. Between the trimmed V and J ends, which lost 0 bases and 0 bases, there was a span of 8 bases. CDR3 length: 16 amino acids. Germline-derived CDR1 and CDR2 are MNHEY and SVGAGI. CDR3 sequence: CASSYSKHPNTGELFF. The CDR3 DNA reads TGTGCCAGCAGTTACTCGAAACACCCGAACACCGGGGAGCTGTTTTTT.

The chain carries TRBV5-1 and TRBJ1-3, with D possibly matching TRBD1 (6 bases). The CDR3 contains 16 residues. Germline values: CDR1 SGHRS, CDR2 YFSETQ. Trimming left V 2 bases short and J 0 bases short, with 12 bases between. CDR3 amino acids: CASSLSQGRSGNTIYF. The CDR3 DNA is TGCGCCAGCAGCTTATCACAGGGCCGCTCTGGAAACACCATATATTTT.

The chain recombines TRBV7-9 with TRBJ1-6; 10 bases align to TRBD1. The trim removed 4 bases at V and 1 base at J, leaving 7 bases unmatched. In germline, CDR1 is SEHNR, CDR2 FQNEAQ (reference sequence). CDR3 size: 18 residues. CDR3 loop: CASSSDRGRVSYNSPLHF. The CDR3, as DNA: TGTGCCAGCAGCTCTGACAGGGGGCGAGTATCCTATAATTCACCCCTCCACTTT.

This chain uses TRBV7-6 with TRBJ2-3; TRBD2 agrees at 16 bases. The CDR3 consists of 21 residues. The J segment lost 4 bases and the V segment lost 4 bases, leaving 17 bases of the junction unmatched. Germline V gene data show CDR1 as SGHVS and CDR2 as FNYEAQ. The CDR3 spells CASSSINPGLAGGPGPDTQYF. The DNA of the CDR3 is TGTGCCAGCAGCTCGATAAACCCGGGACTAGCGGGGGGGCCGGGCCCAGATACGCAGTATTTT.

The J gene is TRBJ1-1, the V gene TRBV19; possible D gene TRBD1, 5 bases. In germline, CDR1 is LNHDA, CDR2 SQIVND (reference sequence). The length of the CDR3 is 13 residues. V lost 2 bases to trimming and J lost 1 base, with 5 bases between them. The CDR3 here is CASSITGNTEAFF. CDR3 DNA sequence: TGTGCCAGTAGTATAACAGGGAACACTGAAGCTTTCTTT.

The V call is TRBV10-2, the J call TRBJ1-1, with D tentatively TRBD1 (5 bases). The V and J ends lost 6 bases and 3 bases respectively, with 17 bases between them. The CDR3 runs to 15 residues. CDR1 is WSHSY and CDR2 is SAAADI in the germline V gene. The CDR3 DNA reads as TGCGCCAGCAGGGGGTACACTAAAGGGGACACTGAAGCTTTCTTT. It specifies CASRGYTKGDTEAFF.

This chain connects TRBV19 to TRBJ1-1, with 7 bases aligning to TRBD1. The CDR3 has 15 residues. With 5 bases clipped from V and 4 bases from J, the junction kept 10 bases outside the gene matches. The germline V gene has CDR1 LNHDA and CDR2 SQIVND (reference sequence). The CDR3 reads CASSPRQGRGTEAFF. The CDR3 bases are TGTGCCAGTAGTCCCCGACAGGGAAGAGGCACTGAAGCTTTCTTT.

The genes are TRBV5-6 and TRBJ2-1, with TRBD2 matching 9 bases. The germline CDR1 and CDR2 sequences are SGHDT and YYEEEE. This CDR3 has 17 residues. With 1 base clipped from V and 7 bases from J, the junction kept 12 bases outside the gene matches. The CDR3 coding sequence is TGTGCCAGCAGCTTGTTACTTCGCGGGGGGGTAATGAATGAGCAGTTCTTC. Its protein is CASSLLLRGGVMNEQFF.

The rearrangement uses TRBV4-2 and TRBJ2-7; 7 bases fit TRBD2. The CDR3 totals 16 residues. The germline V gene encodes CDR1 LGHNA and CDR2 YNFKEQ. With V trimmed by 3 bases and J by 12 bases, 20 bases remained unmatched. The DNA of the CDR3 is TGTGCCAGCAGCCAGGGGCCTGTGAGGGAGGGCCTGGTAGTGTACTTC. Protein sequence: CASSQGPVREGLVVYF.

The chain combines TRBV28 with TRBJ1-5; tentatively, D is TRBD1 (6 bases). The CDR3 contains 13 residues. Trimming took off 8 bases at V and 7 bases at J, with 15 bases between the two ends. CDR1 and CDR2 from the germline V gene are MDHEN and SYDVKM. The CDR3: CASRRGGQQPQHF. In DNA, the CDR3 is TGTGCCAGCCGGAGGGGGGGCCAACAGCCCCAGCATTTT.

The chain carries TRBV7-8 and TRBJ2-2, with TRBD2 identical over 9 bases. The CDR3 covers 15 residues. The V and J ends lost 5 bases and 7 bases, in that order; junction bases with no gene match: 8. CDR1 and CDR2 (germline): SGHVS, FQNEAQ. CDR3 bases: TGTGCCAGCAGCGCGCGGGGGGGCCCGAACGGGGAGCTGTTTTTT. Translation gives CASSARGGPNGELFF.

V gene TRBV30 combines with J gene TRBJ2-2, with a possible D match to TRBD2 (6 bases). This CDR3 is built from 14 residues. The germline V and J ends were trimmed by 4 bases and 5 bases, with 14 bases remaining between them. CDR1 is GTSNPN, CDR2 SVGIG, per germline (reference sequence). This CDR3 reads CAWTRREGTGELFF. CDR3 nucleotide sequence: TGTGCCTGGACTAGGCGGGAAGGTACCGGGGAGCTGTTTTTT.

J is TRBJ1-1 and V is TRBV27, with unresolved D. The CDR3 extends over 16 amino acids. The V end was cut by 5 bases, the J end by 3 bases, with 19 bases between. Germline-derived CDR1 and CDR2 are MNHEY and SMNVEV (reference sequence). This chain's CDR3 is CASSPRTLRQDTEAFF. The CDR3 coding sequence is TGTGCCAGCAGTCCTAGGACTCTCCGTCAGGACACTGAAGCTTTCTTT.

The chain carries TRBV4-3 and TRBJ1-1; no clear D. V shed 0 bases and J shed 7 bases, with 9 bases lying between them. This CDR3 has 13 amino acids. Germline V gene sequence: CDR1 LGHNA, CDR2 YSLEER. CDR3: CASSQDEAVEAFF. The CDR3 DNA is TGCGCCAGCAGCCAAGATGAGGCGGTTGAAGCTTTCTTT.

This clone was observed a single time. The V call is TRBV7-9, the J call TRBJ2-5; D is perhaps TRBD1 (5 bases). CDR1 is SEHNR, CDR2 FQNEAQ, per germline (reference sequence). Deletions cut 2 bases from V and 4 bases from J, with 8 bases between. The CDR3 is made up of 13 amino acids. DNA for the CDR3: TGTGCCAGCAGCTTAAACCAGGGAGAGACCCAGTACTTC. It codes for CASSLNQGETQYF.

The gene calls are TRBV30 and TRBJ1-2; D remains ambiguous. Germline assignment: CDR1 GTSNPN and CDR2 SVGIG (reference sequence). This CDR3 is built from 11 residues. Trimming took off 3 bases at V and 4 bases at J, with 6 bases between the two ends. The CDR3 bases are TGTGCCTGGAGCCCCATCTATGGCTACACCTTC. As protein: CAWSPIYGYTF.

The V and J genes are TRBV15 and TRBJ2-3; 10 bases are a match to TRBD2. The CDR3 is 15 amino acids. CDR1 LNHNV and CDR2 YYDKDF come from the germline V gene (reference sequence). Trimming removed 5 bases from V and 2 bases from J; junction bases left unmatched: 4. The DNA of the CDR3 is TGTGCCACCAGCGACGGGACTAGCGACACAGATACGCAGTATTTT. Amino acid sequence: CATSDGTSDTDTQYF.

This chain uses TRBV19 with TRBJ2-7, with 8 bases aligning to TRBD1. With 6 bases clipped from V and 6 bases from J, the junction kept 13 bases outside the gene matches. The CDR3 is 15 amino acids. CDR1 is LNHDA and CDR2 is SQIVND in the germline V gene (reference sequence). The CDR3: CASRQGDRGWSEQYF. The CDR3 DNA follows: TGTGCCAGTAGACAGGGGGATCGTGGATGGTCCGAGCAGTACTTC.

Here the CDR3 DNA reads TGTGCCAGTACTGCGGGAGGGAATACGCAGTATTTT. Amino acid sequence: CASTAGGNTQYF. The rearrangement links TRBV19 to TRBJ2-3; 9 bases are shared with TRBD2. The germline V gene has CDR1 LNHDA and CDR2 SQIVND (reference sequence). V lost 7 bases to trimming and J lost 7 bases; unmatched junction nucleotides: 3. The CDR3 totals 12 residues. Full variable domain (rest looked up from reference TRBV19 and TRBJ2-3): DGGITQSPKYLFRKEGQNVTLSCEQNLNHDAMYWYRQDPGQGLRLIYYSQIVNDFQKGDIAEGYSVSREKKESFPLTVTSAQKNPTAFYLCASTAGGNTQYFGPGTRLTVL.

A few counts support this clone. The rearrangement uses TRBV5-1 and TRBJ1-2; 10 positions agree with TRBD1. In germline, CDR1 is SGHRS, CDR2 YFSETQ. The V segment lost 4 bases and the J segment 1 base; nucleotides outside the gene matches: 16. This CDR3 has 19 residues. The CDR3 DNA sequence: TGCGCCAGCAGCCTGAACGGGGACAGGGGCATCCACATTAACTATGGCTACACCTTC. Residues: CASSLNGDRGIHINYGYTF.

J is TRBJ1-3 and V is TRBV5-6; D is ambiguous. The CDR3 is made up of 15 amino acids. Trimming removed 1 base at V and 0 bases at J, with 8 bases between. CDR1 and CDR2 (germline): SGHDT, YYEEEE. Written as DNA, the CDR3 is TGTGCCAGCAGCTTGTGGAGGTCCTCTGGAAACACCATATATTTT. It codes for CASSLWRSSGNTIYF.

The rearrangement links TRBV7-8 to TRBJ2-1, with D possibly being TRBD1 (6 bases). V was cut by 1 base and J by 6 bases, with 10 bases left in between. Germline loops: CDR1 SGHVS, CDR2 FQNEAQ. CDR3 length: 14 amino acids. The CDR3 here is CASSLGGPGNEQFF. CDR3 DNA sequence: TGTGCCAGCAGCTTAGGGGGGCCGGGCAATGAGCAGTTCTTC.

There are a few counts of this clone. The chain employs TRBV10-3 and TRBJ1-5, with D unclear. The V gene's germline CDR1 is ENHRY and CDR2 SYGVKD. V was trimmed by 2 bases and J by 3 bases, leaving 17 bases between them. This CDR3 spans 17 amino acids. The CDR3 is CAISESPGDGVNQPQHF. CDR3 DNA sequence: TGTGCCATCAGTGAGAGCCCCGGGGATGGTGTCAATCAGCCCCAGCATTTT.

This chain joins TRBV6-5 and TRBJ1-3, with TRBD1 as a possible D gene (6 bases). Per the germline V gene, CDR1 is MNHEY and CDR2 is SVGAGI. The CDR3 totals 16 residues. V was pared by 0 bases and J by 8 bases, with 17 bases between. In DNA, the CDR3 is TGTGCCAGCAGTTACTCTCGGGACACCTCCCTCCACACCATATATTTT. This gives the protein CASSYSRDTSLHTIYF.

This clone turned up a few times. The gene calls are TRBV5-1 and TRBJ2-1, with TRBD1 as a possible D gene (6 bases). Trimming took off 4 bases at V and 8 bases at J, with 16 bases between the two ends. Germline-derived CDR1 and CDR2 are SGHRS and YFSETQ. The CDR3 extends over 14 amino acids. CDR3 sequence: CASSVLQGDDEQFF. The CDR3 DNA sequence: TGCGCCAGCAGCGTCCTACAGGGTGACGATGAGCAGTTCTTC.

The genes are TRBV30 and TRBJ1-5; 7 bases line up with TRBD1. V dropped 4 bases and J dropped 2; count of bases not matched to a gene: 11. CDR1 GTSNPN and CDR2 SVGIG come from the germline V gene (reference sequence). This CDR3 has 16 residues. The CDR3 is CAWNRGTGDGNQPQHF. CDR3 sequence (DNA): TGTGCCTGGAACCGGGGAACAGGGGACGGCAATCAGCCCCAGCATTTT. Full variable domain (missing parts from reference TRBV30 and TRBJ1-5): SQTIHQWPATLVQPVGSPLSLECTVEGTSNPNLYWYRQAAGRGLQLLFYSVGIGQISSEVPQNLSASRPQDRQFILSSKKLLLSDSGFYLCAWNRGTGDGNQPQHFGDGTRLSIL.

CDR3 bases: TGTGCCAGCAGCCTCCTCCGGACAGGGGGCAAGCAGTTCTTC. Translating it yields CASSLLRTGGKQFF. This chain joins TRBV3-1 (or the pseudogene TRBV3-2) and TRBJ2-1, with 11 bases that match TRBD1. With V trimmed by 4 bases and J by 11 bases, 7 bases remained unmatched. The CDR3 extends over 14 amino acids. Germline V gene sequence: CDR1 LGHDT, CDR2 YNNKEL (reference sequence).

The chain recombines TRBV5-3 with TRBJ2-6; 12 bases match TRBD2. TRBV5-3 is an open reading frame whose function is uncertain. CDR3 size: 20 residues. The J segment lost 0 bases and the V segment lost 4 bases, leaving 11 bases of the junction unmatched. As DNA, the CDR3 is TGTGCCAGAAGCCACCCTAGCGGGGGGGCCCGTAGCTCTGGGGCCAACGTCCTGACTTTC. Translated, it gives CARSHPSGGARSSGANVLTF.